This entry features one T cell receptor beta chain sequence. The target of this receptor is not known. No base-level quality is on record; no much larger clone is a single base apart. Germline trimming: 2 bases from V, 2 bases from J; junction bases outside gene matches: 6. The CDR3 holds 15 amino acids from the cysteine to the phenylalanine. Left in the record is the CDR3 DNA by itself, 45 bases read in frame from the first base. CDR1 and CDR2 are read off the germline V gene as SGHTA and FQGTGA. The sample is drawn from a study of PD-1 blockade in classical Hodgkin lymphoma (dated by TCRdb to about 2020). In terms of the full investigation: Nivolumab dosing was 3 mg/kg intravenously every 2 weeks, continuing until either disease progression or unacceptable toxicity. The study used TCR beta sequencing and CyTOF to define a peripheral blood immune signature of response to PD-1 blockade in classical Hodgkin lymphoma.

This specimen's time point label, interpreted: cycle 2 day 1 (C2D1) of nivolumab. Every trial patient had relapsed after autologous stem cell transplantation, and cohorts A, B and C differed in prior brentuximab vedotin exposure. The trial cohort included 45 to 65 patients with relapsed/refractory classical Hodgkin lymphoma, and each patient had a best overall response of complete response, partial response or progressive disease. Single-agent nivolumab was administered to trial patients in the multi-cohort phase II CheckMate 205 trial. An independent review committee assessed best overall response by applying the 2007 International Working Group response criteria. PBMCs from the trial were collected at three points: immediately before nivolumab initiation (C1D1), and during therapy at cycle 2 day 1 and cycle 4 day 1. After peripheral blood was drawn into 8 mL Vacutainer Cell Preparation Tubes, PBMCs were isolated by centrifugation and then cryopreserved.

General findings and caveats noted by the study authors: The study was restricted to a single clinical trial cohort, and the causes of repertoire differences, possibly disease activity or prior therapy, were left undefined. By C4D1, a significant rise was seen in CD4+ TCR diversity but not in CD8+ TCR diversity (p=0.0027 vs p=0.16), and the rise was most apparent among complete responders (p=0.02). Lower diversity was observed in patients in whom nivolumab was started less than 1 year after ASCT, and these patients were excluded from later analyses so that confounding by immune reconstitution would be avoided. Baseline TCR diversity was reported to be lower in newly diagnosed patients than in healthy donors and to be lower still in relapsed/refractory patients. Trial patients with a complete response had baseline diversity similar to that of newly diagnosed patients, while partial responders and progressors had significantly lower diversity.

Genomic DNA was isolated using the Qiagen DNeasy kit from unsorted PBMCs as well as from negatively selected CD4+ and CD8+ fractions. Amplification of TCR beta CDR3 regions was done by immunoSEQ multiplex PCR with primers that anneal to V and J segments. A synthetic immune receptor repertoire was used to minimize amplification bias, and any residual bias was removed computationally once sequencing was done. The published analysis was carried out like this. Custom Python scripts were used to quantify repertoire diversity as the Shannon entropy index. The unsorted, CD4+ and CD8+ repertoires were each analyzed separately, with the exception of combined analyses, where CD4+ and CD8+ sequences were merged in silico. Clonal expansion was defined as at least a 2-fold frequency increase after treatment relative to C1D1, with a pseudocount of 0.5 for undetected baseline clones. Singleton clones were defined as clones with 0 or 1 copy at C1D1, and non-singleton clones were defined as clones with 2 or more copies. Clones expanded in unsorted samples were assigned a CD4+, CD8+ or unknown annotation through matching of protein sequences in sorted samples from the same patient. Wilcoxon tests on paired samples were used to test diversity changes from C1D1 to C4D1. Sourced from immuneACCESS, this table was stored by TCRdb with only in-frame sequences that have V and J called. A share of the clones is absent; for the studies checked, an unresolved V gene accounts for under half, and the remainder has no known explanation. Clone size and V and J calls were adopted from that table, with D and trimming inferred from the DNA. The sample table holds about 25,000 clones, of which 81% were seen once. Less than 20% of the sample belongs to the ten largest clones.

This specimen was peripheral blood mononuclear cells (PBMCs), taken before the second cycle of nivolumab. The chain employs TRBV7-3 and TRBJ2-7; 7 junctional bases match TRBD2. The clonotype originates from a human donor with classical Hodgkin lymphoma. The CDR3 has the sequence CASSLSSGNTYEQYF. The bases are TGTGCCAGCAGCTTATCCAGCGGGAACACCTACGAGCAGTACTTC.